Listed here is a single T cell receptor beta chain. Other DNA sequences from this sample encode an identical CDR3 as well. This record comes from a study of blood T cell repertoires in COVID-19. At the level of the study: Researchers got acute and convalescent COVID-19 samples from the United States, Italy and Spain.

This CDR3 has 14 amino acids. The germline gives CDR1 SNHLY, CDR2 FYNNEI. J lost 1 base, V lost 4 bases, and 2 bases had no gene match. The data were produced by immunoSEQ multiplex PCR, yet TCRdb's version contains in-frame clones alone and is incomplete. The sample records under 300,000 clones, 70% to 85% being singletons. Material for sequencing was peripheral blood. This receptor was obtained from a woman aged 80 or over with acute or convalescent COVID-19. The chain uses TRBV2 and TRBJ2-7, with 9 bases matching TRBD1. The DNA of the CDR3 is TGTGCCAGCAGTGGACAGGGGGGGTCCTACGAGCAGTACTTC. Its translation is CASSGQGGSYEQYF. Combining the CDR3 with reference TRBV2 and TRBJ2-7 gives the whole variable domain EPEVTQTPSHQVTQMGQEVILRCVPISNHLYFYWYRQILGQKVEFLVSFYNNEISEKSEIFDDQFSVERPDGSNFTLKIRSTKLEDSAMYFCASSGQGGSYEQYFGPGTRLTVT.